This is a list of T cell receptor beta chains from one sample in a study of CD8+ T cells in alopecia areata. Repertoires were generated with immunoSEQ multiplex PCR, while TCRdb's copy carries only in-frame clones and drops some. The sample records 95,000 to 100,000 clones, approximately 66% being singletons. Source: CD8+ T cells sorted from blood, taken at week 4, from a patient treated with tofacitinib. The source of these receptors is a human donor with alopecia areata. The CDR3 runs from the conserved cysteine through the conserved F or W. The D gene is left open where the match is weak. A clone size is listed for some rows: how often the clone was seen (once, few, many), or a class if it is expanded.

j_call | v_call | d_call | clone_size | cdr3_aa | cdr3_nt
TRBJ2-3 | TRBV11-2 | . | . | CTSSLVAGGTDTQYF | TGTACCAGCAGCTTAGTGGCAGGGGGCACAGATACGCAGTATTTT
TRBJ2-7 | TRBV7-9 | TRBD1 | few | CASSFRDRDSYEQYF | TGTGCCAGCAGCTTCCGGGACAGGGACAGCTACGAGCAGTACTTC
TRBJ1-1 | TRBV29-1 | . | few | CSVGQENTEAFF | TGCAGCGTTGGACAGGAGAACACTGAAGCTTTCTTT
TRBJ2-5 | TRBV28 | . | . | CASSSPGLGETQYF | TGTGCCAGCAGTTCCCCCGGACTTGGGGAGACCCAGTACTTC
TRBJ1-1 | TRBV29-1 | . | . | CSVGAYSGYTEAFF | TGCAGCGTTGGGGCCTATTCAGGGTACACTGAAGCTTTCTTT
TRBJ1-5 | TRBV28 | . | . | CASSPGRTYSNQPQHF | TGTGCCAGCAGCCCCGGGAGGACTTATAGCAATCAGCCCCAGCATTTT
TRBJ2-7 | TRBV7-9 | . | . | CASSFPTGHQQYF | TGTGCCAGCAGCTTCCCAACAGGGCACCAGCAGTACTTC
TRBJ2-1 | TRBV5-6 | TRBD2 | . | CASSIAGAVDNEQFF | TGTGCCAGCAGCATAGCGGGGGCCGTGGACAATGAGCAGTTCTTC
TRBJ2-5 | TRBV7-9 | . | many | CASSLGGLGTQETQYF | TGTGCCAGCAGCTTAGGCGGACTGGGTACCCAAGAGACCCAGTACTTC
TRBJ1-2 | TRBV11-2 | TRBD1 | . | CASSRRTGEMYGYTF | TGTGCCAGCAGCCGCCGGACAGGGGAAATGTATGGCTACACCTTC
TRBJ2-7 | TRBV2 | TRBD2 | . | CASSLTSGSGEQYF | TGTGCCAGCAGCCTCACTAGCGGGAGTGGCGAGCAGTACTTC
TRBJ2-3 | TRBV15 | TRBD2 | few | CATSLGLAGGADTQYF | TGTGCCACCAGCCTGGGACTAGCGGGGGGAGCAGATACGCAGTATTTT
TRBJ2-1 | TRBV7-3 | TRBD2 | . | CASSPAGTSGNEQFF | TGTGCCAGCAGTCCAGCCGGGACTAGTGGTAATGAGCAGTTCTTC
TRBJ2-7 | TRBV7-6 | TRBD2 | once | CASSPLAGADEQYF | TGTGCCAGCAGCCCCCTAGCGGGAGCTGACGAGCAGTACTTC
TRBJ2-1 | TRBV29-1 | TRBD2 | . | CSVGGSGAVNEQFF | TGCAGCGTTGGCGGTAGCGGGGCCGTAAATGAGCAGTTCTTC
TRBJ2-2 | TRBV6-5 | . | . | CASSYSTNTGELFF | TGTGCCAGCAGTTACTCGACAAACACCGGGGAGCTGTTTTTT
TRBJ2-3 | TRBV9 | . | . | CASSPDGVTDTQYF | TGTGCCAGCAGCCCAGACGGGGTCACAGATACGCAGTATTTT
TRBJ2-7 | TRBV6-5 | TRBD1 | . | CASGQGIYEQYF | TGCGCATCCGGACAGGGCATCTACGAGCAGTACTTC
TRBJ2-3 | TRBV30 | TRBD2 | few | CAWSVLAGGADTQYF | TGTGCCTGGAGTGTTTTAGCGGGAGGGGCAGATACGCAGTATTTT
TRBJ2-2 | TRBV29-1 | . | few | CSVLLALTGELFF | TGCAGCGTCCTCCTGGCGCTCACCGGGGAGCTGTTTTTT
TRBJ2-2 | TRBV5-1 | . | few | CATREANTGELFF | TGCGCCACGCGTGAGGCGAACACCGGGGAGCTGTTTTTT
TRBJ2-1 | TRBV15 | TRBD1 | . | CATSKVDRGNNEQFF | TGTGCCACCAGCAAAGTGGACAGGGGAAACAATGAGCAGTTCTTC
TRBJ2-1 | TRBV10-3 | TRBD2 | medium-sized | CAITRTSGGSYNEQFF | TGTGCCATCACTCGTACTAGCGGGGGGTCCTACAATGAGCAGTTCTTC
TRBJ2-7 | TRBV5-1 | . | . | CASSLGSSYEQYF | TGCGCCAGCAGCTTGGGGAGCTCCTACGAGCAGTACTTC
TRBJ1-2 | TRBV30 | . | . | CAWSGGLGYTF | TGTGCCTGGAGTGGGGGTTTGGGCTACACCTTC